The 7 T cell receptor beta chains given below trace back to one sample, sequenced in a study of T cell repertoires in cytomegalovirus infection. Using its own MiXCR run on the reads, TCRdb lists one record per CDR3 protein. The sample lists around 530,000 distinct CDR3 sequences; roughly 29% were seen once. The sample comprised PBMCs. These receptor sequences come from a human donor in good health (CMV status not recorded). Some clones in this sample may be carry-over from other donors' samples.

The chain employs TRBV19 and TRBJ2-7; D is unresolved. V lost 5 bases and J 5 bases, leaving 7 bases between the germline ends. Germline assignment: CDR1 LNHDA and CDR2 SQIVND (reference sequence). The CDR3 consists of 11 residues. The CDR3 DNA follows: TGTGCCAGTAGTCTATCCGACGAGCAGTACTTC. It specifies CASSLSDEQYF.

This clonotype was seen a few times. The chain employs TRBV7-6 and TRBJ2-7; 11 bases match TRBD2. This CDR3 comprises 14 residues. Germline V gene sequence: CDR1 SGHVS, CDR2 FNYEAQ. V shed 4 bases, J shed 7 bases, and the junction held 6 bases outside the gene matches. CDR3 loop: CASSSPGTSGEQYF. The CDR3 bases are TGTGCCAGCAGCTCGCCCGGGACTAGCGGTGAGCAGTACTTC.

This clonotype has just a few counts. The chain combines TRBV18 with TRBJ2-1; 11 nucleotides line up with TRBD2. Trimming took 4 bases from V and 4 from J; bases not matched to a gene: 6. CDR3 length: 16 amino acids. Germline lookup yields CDR1 KGHSH and CDR2 LQKENI. The CDR3 spells CASSHRSGRVYNEQFF. The DNA of the CDR3 is TGTGCCAGCTCACACCGTAGCGGGAGGGTGTACAATGAGCAGTTCTTC.

The V gene is TRBV11-1, the J gene TRBJ2-1; 12 nucleotides agree with TRBD2. CDR1 is SGHAT and CDR2 is FQDESV in the germline V gene (reference sequence). Losses at the gene ends were 5 bases for V and 6 bases for J; bases not matched to a gene: 11. The CDR3 is 17 residues long. The CDR3 nucleotides are TGTGCCAGCAGCCCAGGGACTAGCGGGCCAAAGCGCAATGAGCAGTTCTTC. Its protein is CASSPGTSGPKRNEQFF.

This clonotype appeared a few times. This chain uses TRBV23-1 with TRBJ2-4; unclear D gene. TRBV23-1 is an open reading frame, and its role is uncertain. Trimming removed 8 bases from V and 0 bases from J, with 14 bases in between. There are 15 residues in the CDR3. The CDR3 loop reads CASLCTELAKNIQYF. In DNA, the CDR3 is TGCGCCAGCTTGTGTACAGAGCTAGCCAAAAACATTCAGTACTTC.

The V and J genes are TRBV28 and TRBJ1-2, with 8 bases matching TRBD1. The length of the CDR3 is 15 residues. Germline trimming cut 3 bases from V and 7 bases from J; bases unmatched to any gene: 10. Germline CDR1 MDHEN, CDR2 SYDVKM. CDR3 sequence: CASSFQDRVLGGYTF. In DNA, the CDR3 is TGTGCCAGCAGTTTCCAGGACAGGGTGTTGGGTGGCTACACCTTC.

The chain combines TRBV20-1 with TRBJ2-1; 7 bases line up with TRBD2. Looked up from germline, CDR1 is DFQATT and CDR2 is SNEGSKA (reference sequence). The length of the CDR3 is 15 residues. With 0 bases clipped from V and 7 bases from J, the junction kept 9 bases outside the gene matches. The chain's CDR3 is CSARDPSRGENEQFF. In DNA, the CDR3 is TGCAGTGCTAGAGATCCGTCTCGGGGGGAAAATGAGCAGTTCTTC.